Presented here are 26 T cell receptor beta chains from one specimen sequenced in a study of shared clonotypes between healthy human individuals. Profiled with immunoSEQ multiplex PCR; TCRdb holds only in-frame clones, not every one. The sample yields a few million clones, under 97% seen once. Sequenced input: naive CD4+ T cells sorted from blood. Subset reported: CD45RA+ positively selected. These receptors all come from a man aged 18 to 30 in good health.

Comments on this clone: The sample holds other DNA sequences that translate to the same CDR3. The chain employs TRBV7-2 and TRBJ1-5, with D unresolved. V was cut by 4 bases and J by 7 bases, with 11 bases left in between. This CDR3 has 13 amino acids. CDR1 and CDR2 from the germline V gene are SGHTA and FQGNSA. DNA of the CDR3: TGTGCCAGCAGCTCTAGGGAGGGCCAGCCCCAGCATTTT. Translating gives CASSSREGQPQHF.

The chain is built from TRBV5-3 and TRBJ2-3; the D is unclear. TRBV5-3 is classed as an ORF, of uncertain function. V lost 4 bases and J lost 3, with 3 bases in between. This CDR3 spans 11 amino acids. CDR3 nucleotide sequence: TGTGCCAGAAGCCTTACAGATACGCAGTATTTT. It translates to CARSLTDTQYF.

V usage is TRBV2 and J usage is TRBJ1-1, with TRBD1 as a possible D gene (6 bases). Germline loops: CDR1 SNHLY, CDR2 FYNNEI. CDR3 size: 14 residues. Deletions cut 7 bases from V and 2 bases from J, with 14 bases between. The CDR3: CASITGTTNTEAFF. Here the CDR3 DNA reads TGTGCCAGCATCACCGGGACAACCAACACTGAAGCTTTCTTT.

This chain joins TRBV25-1 and TRBJ2-2, with 14 bases that match TRBD2. V shed 4 bases, J shed 5 bases, and the junction held 0 bases outside the gene matches. Germline values: CDR1 MGHDK, CDR2 SYGVNS. The CDR3 covers 15 residues. The CDR3 loop reads CASSGLAGGTGELFF. The CDR3 bases are TGTGCCAGCAGTGGACTAGCGGGAGGGACCGGGGAGCTGTTTTTT. Complete variable domain (other parts from reference TRBV25-1 and TRBJ2-2): EADIYQTPRYLVIGTGKKITLECSQTMGHDKMYWYQQDPGMELHLIHYSYGVNSTEKGDLSSESTVSRIRTEHFPLTLESARPSHTSQYLCASSGLAGGTGELFFGEGSRLTVL.

The chain is built from TRBV27 and TRBJ1-2; 12 nucleotides align to TRBD1. V shed 4 bases and J 4 bases; nucleotides not matched to a gene: 4. Germline V gene data show CDR1 as MNHEY and CDR2 as SMNVEV (reference sequence). CDR3 length: 15 amino acids. The CDR3 DNA is TGTGCCAGCAGTTCCAAGGGACAGGGGGCCTATGGCTACACCTTC. Its translation: CASSSKGQGAYGYTF.

The chain joins TRBV4-2 to TRBJ1-3; D remains unclear. Germline CDR1 LGHNA, CDR2 YNFKEQ. The CDR3 spans 15 residues. V was trimmed by 9 bases and J by 4 bases, leaving 19 bases between them. CDR3 region: CASTLEGDRGNTIYF. DNA for the CDR3: TGTGCCAGTACGCTAGAGGGAGACCGGGGAAACACCATATATTTT.

The J gene is TRBJ1-1, the V gene TRBV12-5, with D unresolved. The V and J ends lost 4 bases and 4 bases respectively, with 10 bases between them. Per the germline V gene, CDR1 is LGHNT and CDR2 is FRNRAP. CDR3 length: 13 amino acids. Here the CDR3 reads CASGSPPGTEAFF. The DNA of the CDR3 is TGTGCTAGTGGTTCCCCCCCGGGCACTGAAGCTTTCTTT. The full variable domain, its missing parts supplied by reference TRBV12-5 and TRBJ1-1, is DARVTQTPRHKVTEMGQEVTMRCQPILGHNTVFWYRQTMMQGLELLAYFRNRAPLDDSGMPKDRFSAEMPDATLATLKIQPSEPRDSAVYFCASGSPPGTEAFFGQGTRLTVV.

J is TRBJ1-5 and V is TRBV27, with D possibly TRBD1 on 5 matching bases. Germline V gene data show CDR1 as MNHEY and CDR2 as SMNVEV (reference sequence). Trimming removed 2 bases from V and 3 bases from J, with 8 bases in between. The CDR3 runs to 14 residues. CDR3 coding DNA: TGTGCCAGCAGTTTACGGGGCTACAATCAGCCCCAGCATTTT. Encoded protein: CASSLRGYNQPQHF.

The rearrangement joins TRBV19 to TRBJ1-6, with a possible D match to TRBD1 (6 bases). Trimming removed 7 bases from V and 6 bases from J, with 16 bases in between. Looked up from germline, CDR1 is LNHDA and CDR2 is SQIVND (reference sequence). This CDR3 has 15 amino acids. Here the CDR3 DNA reads TGTGCCAGTAAATCCTCAACAGGGCGTAATTCACCCCTCCACTTT. The encoded protein is CASKSSTGRNSPLHF.

The V gene is TRBV27, the J gene TRBJ1-6; D gene ambiguous. CDR1 and CDR2 (germline): MNHEY, SMNVEV (reference sequence). V was pared by 0 bases and J by 5 bases, with 14 bases between. The CDR3 length is 17 residues. CDR3 in DNA: TGTGCCAGCAGTTTATCTCCCCGAGCGGCGAATAATTCACCCCTCCACTTT. Its translation is CASSLSPRAANNSPLHF.

This chain connects TRBV28 to TRBJ1-1; D is uncertain. The CDR3 is 13 amino acids. V was clipped by 7 bases and J by 0 bases, with 9 bases between them. CDR1 and CDR2 (germline): MDHEN, SYDVKM. CDR3 sequence (DNA): TGTGCCAGCAATCCGTCGGTGAACACTGAAGCTTTCTTT. Residues: CASNPSVNTEAFF.

The J gene is TRBJ2-7, the V gene TRBV10-3, with TRBD2 matching 12 bases. Germline loops: CDR1 ENHRY, CDR2 SYGVKD. This CDR3 region has 15 residues. Trimming cost V 2 bases and J 5 bases; bases outside gene matches: 4. The chain's CDR3 is CAISEVLAGGHEQYF. In DNA, the CDR3 is TGTGCCATCAGTGAGGTACTAGCGGGAGGCCACGAGCAGTACTTC.

The chain couples TRBV27 to TRBJ1-2, with D uncertain. The germline V gene has CDR1 MNHEY and CDR2 SMNVEV (reference sequence). The V gene lost 0 bases and the J gene lost 7 bases, with 21 bases spanning the gap. The CDR3 has 17 residues. The chain's CDR3 is CASSLSVGGLRIGGYTF. The CDR3 nucleotides are TGTGCCAGCAGTTTATCGGTCGGAGGGCTGAGGATTGGTGGCTACACCTTC.

This chain joins TRBV25-1 and TRBJ1-1, with no clear D. Germline CDR1 reads MGHDK; CDR2 reads SYGVNS. This CDR3 contains 14 residues. V was shortened by 7 bases and J by 4 bases, with 16 bases between the two germline ends. CDR3 amino acids: CASTKAQASTEAFF. Written as DNA, the CDR3 is TGTGCCAGCACAAAGGCGCAGGCCTCCACTGAAGCTTTCTTT.

V usage is TRBV4-1 and J usage is TRBJ2-3; 14 bases align to TRBD2. After removal of 1 base from V and 0 bases from J, the junction contained 0 bases not matched to a gene. CDR3 size: 17 residues. Germline V CDR1 and CDR2: MGHRA, YSYEKL. The CDR3 DNA follows: TGCGCCAGCAGCCAAGGGACTAGCGGGAGGAGCACAGATACGCAGTATTTT. It yields the protein CASSQGTSGRSTDTQYF.

This clone appeared once. The chain has TRBV9 and TRBJ2-2; 8 bases agree with TRBD2. V trimming: 0 bases; J trimming: 10 bases; junction bases outside the gene matches: 11. Germline CDR1 reads SGDLS; CDR2 reads YYNGEE. CDR3 size: 16 residues. The chain's CDR3 is CASSVDGLAGKEELFF. For the CDR3, the DNA is TGTGCCAGCAGCGTAGACGGACTAGCAGGCAAAGAGGAGCTGTTTTTT.

The V gene is TRBV5-1, the J gene TRBJ2-5; D might be TRBD1 (6 bases). The germline V gene encodes CDR1 SGHRS and CDR2 YFSETQ. The CDR3 length is 17 residues. Deletions cut 2 bases from V and 4 bases from J, with 21 bases between. The CDR3 region is CASSLQGIGIKGETQYF. CDR3 DNA sequence: TGCGCCAGCAGCTTACAGGGTATCGGTATAAAGGGAGAGACCCAGTACTTC.

Worth noting for this clone: The same CDR3 is also encoded by other DNA sequences in this sample. The chain employs TRBV18 and TRBJ2-7; TRBD2 aligns across 9 bases. Germline V lookup: CDR1 KGHSH, CDR2 LQKENI. There are 14 residues in the CDR3. The V and J ends lost 6 bases and 4 bases, in that order; junction bases with no gene match: 7. The CDR3 spells CASSASGDSYEQYF. The DNA of the CDR3 is TGTGCCAGCTCCGCTAGCGGGGACAGTTACGAGCAGTACTTC.

The CDR3, as DNA: TGTGCCATCAGTGGACAGGGGTATACTGAAGCTTTCTTT. Protein: CAISGQGYTEAFF. V usage is TRBV10-3 and J usage is TRBJ1-1; TRBD1 agrees at 8 bases. The length of the CDR3 is 13 residues. The V segment lost 4 bases and the J segment 5 bases; nucleotides outside the gene matches: 3. Germline CDR1 is ENHRY and CDR2 is SYGVKD.

Worth noting for this clone: At one end, the junction sequence differs from germline, possibly due to a read error. Other DNA variants within this sample encode the same CDR3. The V gene is TRBV30, the J gene TRBJ2-7, with D unresolved. The germline gives CDR1 GTSNPN, CDR2 SVGIG (reference sequence). This CDR3 has 15 residues. The CDR3 DNA reads as TGTGCCTGGAGTCGCTTAGACCAGAGCTCCTACGAACAGTACTTC. It is translated as CAWSRLDQSSYEQYF.

The CDR3 is CASSLEWETQYF. The DNA of the CDR3 is TGTGCTAGTTCGCTAGAATGGGAGACCCAGTACTTC. The genes are TRBV12-5 and TRBJ2-5; D unclear. V lost 8 bases and J lost 5, with 12 bases in between. The CDR3 is 12 residues long. Germline V lookup: CDR1 LGHNT, CDR2 FRNRAP.

This clone was detected only once. The CDR3 loop is CASSPGQEGSGNTIYF. The CDR3 coding sequence is TGCGCCAGCAGCCCTGGACAGGAAGGCTCTGGAAACACCATATATTTT. The chain has TRBV5-1 and TRBJ1-3; the match to TRBD1 covers 7 bases. CDR1 and CDR2 (germline): SGHRS, YFSETQ. The CDR3 loop spans 16 amino acids. V shed 4 bases and J 0 bases; nucleotides not matched to a gene: 7.

With respect to this clone: The identical CDR3 is also encoded by other nucleotide sequences in the sample. This sequence joins TRBV6-6 and TRBJ2-1; D unclear. Germline CDR1 and CDR2: MNHNY and SVGAGI (reference sequence). This CDR3 has 12 amino acids. Trimming cost V 3 bases and J 10 bases, with 10 bases left between them. For the CDR3, the DNA is TGTGCCAGCAGTTATAGGGTGGGGGAGCAGTTCTTC. Encoded protein: CASSYRVGEQFF.

The rearrangement links TRBV7-9 to TRBJ1-4; 10 nucleotides match TRBD1. The CDR3 is 15 residues long. CDR1 and CDR2 (germline): SEHNR, FQNEAQ (reference sequence). The junction had 8 bases not matched to a gene; V was cut back by 5 bases and J by 8 bases. Here the CDR3 reads CASSPGTGVVEKLFF. Written as DNA, the CDR3 is TGTGCCAGCAGCCCGGGGACAGGGGTTGTGGAAAAACTGTTTTTT. The full variable domain, rest sourced from reference TRBV7-9 and TRBJ1-4, is DTGVSQNPRHKITKRGQNVTFRCDPISEHNRLYWYRQTLGQGPEFLTYFQNEAQLEKSRLLSDRFSAERPKGSFSTLEIQRTEQGDSAMYLCASSPGTGVVEKLFFGSGTQLSVL.

DNA for the CDR3: TGTGCCAGCAGCGAGAACCAAGAGACCCAGTACTTC. Translation gives CASSENQETQYF. The gene calls are TRBV9 and TRBJ2-5, with no clear D. Germline V gene sequence: CDR1 SGDLS, CDR2 YYNGEE. This CDR3 comprises 12 residues. Trimming took off 3 bases at V and 0 bases at J, with 3 bases between the two ends.

The chain uses TRBV28 and TRBJ1-1; tentative D call: TRBD1 (6 bases). Trimming took off 3 bases at V and 11 bases at J, with 19 bases between the two ends. Germline V lookup: CDR1 MDHEN, CDR2 SYDVKM. The CDR3 length is 14 residues. The CDR3 sequence: CASSFLGGTYEAFF. The CDR3, as DNA: TGTGCCAGCAGTTTTTTAGGGGGGACTTACGAGGCTTTCTTT.